This TCR beta chain was captured by sequencing in a study of a mutant IDH1 vaccine in newly diagnosed glioma. Study context: There were approximately 62% males and around 38% females among treated patients, whose mean age was about 40 years.

As to this clone: Its antigen is as yet unknown.

Data came from immunoSEQ multiplex PCR; TCRdb stores just in-frame clones and leaves some out. Of roughly 60,000 clones listed, roughly 68% were seen once; the top ten hold roughly 4.3%. Time point meaning: week 35, safety follow-up. Vaccination used 300 ug of mutant IDH1 20-mer peptide per dose, with topical imiquimod. New WHO grade 3 or 4 astrocytomas that were IDH1-mutant and ATRX-lost occurred in the donors. With V trimmed by 3 bases and J by 4 bases, 6 bases remained unmatched. CDR1 is SEHNR and CDR2 is FQNEAQ in the germline V gene (reference sequence). This CDR3 comprises 15 residues. The clonotype comes from a man between 45 and 60 years old with glioma. Specimen: PBMCs, collected from a glioma patient whose treatment included an IDH1 peptide vaccine. The chain carries TRBV7-9 and TRBJ2-7; TRBD1 matches at 10 bases. CDR3 region: CASSLSGQGEYEQYF. CDR3 bases: TGTGCCAGCAGCTTGTCCGGACAGGGGGAATACGAGCAGTACTTC.